Sequencing of this T cell receptor beta chain was carried out in a study of CD8 T cells in ankylosing spondylitis. Generation of TCR beta libraries employed quantitative 5'-RACE incorporating molecular barcodes. TCRdb itself ran the 5' RACE reads through MiXCR, one entry per CDR3 protein. The sample holds approximately 100,000 distinct CDR3 sequences, under 30% seen once. As for this clonotype: Its cognate antigen is unknown.

CDR3 size: 17 residues. Looked up from germline, CDR1 is SGHRS and CDR2 is YFSETQ. V lost 4 bases to trimming and J lost 3 bases; unmatched junction nucleotides: 11. Study-wide findings and caveats: Clones linked to disease were reported to show significant enrichment in matched ankylosing spondylitis synovial fluid. CD8+ disease-linked clones were present at relatively low frequencies in blood. Roughly 8 highly homologous variants made up a TCR beta motif that seemed to typify ankylosing spondylitis blood.

The specimen sequenced was synovial fluid, either unsorted or a sorted T cell fraction (not recorded which). The source of this sequence is a male donor with ankylosing spondylitis. The genes are TRBV5-1 and TRBJ1-4; 8 bases align to TRBD1. The DNA for the CDR3 is TGCGCCAGCAGCACCGGACAGGGTCAAGAGTCTAATGAAAAACTGTTTTTT. Residues: CASSTGQGQESNEKLFF.